Following are 18 T cell receptor beta chains from one sample sequenced in a study of OX40 agonist ivuxolimab in advanced cancers. TCRdb keeps only in-frame clones here, not all; method: immunoSEQ multiplex PCR. Of approximately 70,000 clones in the sample, around 88% were seen once. This specimen was CD4+ or CD8+ T cells sorted from blood, taken in a trial of the OX40 agonist ivuxolimab. The receptors stem from an adult with an advanced solid tumor such as melanoma, head and neck, liver or kidney cancer.

The chain couples TRBV27 to TRBJ2-3; 9 bases align to TRBD1. The CDR3 consists of 14 residues. V dropped 7 bases and J dropped 1; count of bases not matched to a gene: 3. Per the germline V gene, CDR1 is MNHEY and CDR2 is SMNVEV (reference sequence). CDR3 nucleotide sequence: TGTGCCAGCAAACGGACAGGGGGCACAGATACGCAGTATTTT. Translation gives CASKRTGGTDTQYF.

This chain links TRBV11-1 with TRBJ2-7, with 9 bases lining up with TRBD1. The germline V gene encodes CDR1 SGHAT and CDR2 FQDESV (reference sequence). CDR3 length: 15 amino acids. V shed 3 bases and J 5 bases; nucleotides not matched to a gene: 8. CDR3 in amino acids: CASSFRPDRGDEQYF. CDR3 coding DNA: TGTGCCAGCAGCTTTCGACCGGACAGGGGCGACGAGCAGTACTTC.

V usage is TRBV11-2 and J usage is TRBJ2-1; 7 nucleotides line up with TRBD2. J lost 6 bases, V lost 5 bases, and 7 bases had no gene match. The germline V gene has CDR1 SGHAT and CDR2 FQNNGV. This CDR3 has 14 amino acids. This chain's CDR3 is CASSRRLAVNEQFF. DNA for the CDR3: TGTGCCAGCAGCAGGAGACTAGCTGTCAATGAGCAGTTCTTC. The whole variable domain, filled in from reference TRBV11-2 and TRBJ2-1, reads EAGVAQSPRYKIIEKRQSVAFWCNPISGHATLYWYQQILGQGPKLLIQFQNNGVVDDSQLPKDRFSAERLKGVDSTLKIQPAKLEDSAVYLCASSRRLAVNEQFFGPGTRLTVL.

A remark on this clone: At one boundary the junction diverges from the germline segment, which might be a read error. The V gene is TRBV5-6, the J gene TRBJ1-3; tentatively, D is TRBD1 (5 bases). The CDR3 has 15 amino acids. Germline-derived CDR1 and CDR2 are SGHDT and YYEEEE. Here the CDR3 DNA reads TGTGCCAGCACCTTGCTGCAGGGAGGCGGAAACACCATATATTTT. It specifies CASTLLQGGGNTIYF.

CDR3 protein: CAIREDRGPGYGYTF. The CDR3 region has the DNA TGTGCCATCAGAGAGGACAGGGGGCCGGGCTATGGCTACACCTTC. The chain couples TRBV10-3 to TRBJ1-2, with 11 bases fitting TRBD1. The CDR3 length is 15 residues. The V and J ends lost 6 bases and 4 bases, in that order; junction bases with no gene match: 7. In germline, CDR1 is ENHRY, CDR2 SYGVKD.

The chain employs TRBV6-5 and TRBJ2-4, with 9 positions matching TRBD1. V lost 5 bases, J lost 7 bases, and 3 bases stayed unmatched. The CDR3 is made up of 13 amino acids. CDR1 MNHEY and CDR2 SVGAGI come from the germline V gene. This CDR3 is CASSRGQGNIQYF. Here the CDR3 DNA reads TGTGCCAGCAGTAGGGGACAGGGCAACATTCAGTACTTC.

V gene TRBV6-5 combines with J gene TRBJ1-1; 7 bases match TRBD1. Germline values: CDR1 MNHEY, CDR2 SVGAGI. There are 14 residues in the CDR3. With 9 bases clipped from V and 4 bases from J, the junction kept 11 bases outside the gene matches. The CDR3 nucleotides are TGTGCCAGTCTGGGGGACAGTGGGGGCACTGAAGCTTTCTTT. This translates into CASLGDSGGTEAFF.

This CDR3 reads CASSSLTGGFIASTDTQYF. The CDR3 region has the DNA TGTGCCAGCAGCTCATTGACAGGGGGTTTTATCGCTAGCACAGATACGCAGTATTTT. This chain connects TRBV5-6 to TRBJ2-3; 9 nucleotides agree with TRBD1. The CDR3 length is 19 residues. V lost 3 bases, J lost 0 bases, and 14 bases stayed unmatched. From germline, CDR1 is SGHDT and CDR2 YYEEEE. The full variable domain, in which reference TRBV5-6 and TRBJ2-3 provide the parts outside the CDR3, is DAGVTQSPTHLIKTRGQQVTLRCSPKSGHDTVSWYQQALGQGPQFIFQYYEEEERQRGNFPDRFSGHQFPNYSSELNVNALLLGDSALYLCASSSLTGGFIASTDTQYFGPGTRLTVL.

The rearrangement uses TRBV23-1 and TRBJ1-5; D is possibly TRBD1 (5 bases). TRBV23-1 is an open reading frame, and its role is uncertain. This CDR3 contains 14 residues. V was pared by 7 bases and J by 4 bases, with 14 bases between. CDR3 coding DNA: TGCGCCAGCATTCCGGGACGGAAAAATCAGCCCCAGCATTTT. Translation gives CASIPGRKNQPQHF.

The CDR3 sequence is CASSPANTEHYGYTF. The CDR3 bases are TGTGCCAGCAGCCCCGCTAACACAGAGCACTATGGCTACACCTTC. The V and J genes are TRBV7-9 and TRBJ1-2, with D hard to call. Per the germline V gene, CDR1 is SEHNR and CDR2 is FQNEAQ (reference sequence). The CDR3 length is 15 residues. Trimming pared 5 bases from V and 3 bases from J, leaving 16 bases between.

The chain couples TRBV6-1 to TRBJ1-2; 8 bases match TRBD1. The CDR3 has 17 amino acids. The J segment lost 3 bases and the V segment lost 2 bases, leaving 11 bases of the junction unmatched. Germline V gene sequence: CDR1 MNHNS, CDR2 SASEGT. The CDR3 DNA follows: TGTGCCAGCAGTGAAAAACCAACCGGGACAGGACACTATGGCTACACCTTC. This sequence encodes CASSEKPTGTGHYGYTF.

The V call is TRBV11-2, the J call TRBJ2-1; perhaps TRBD2 as D (5 bases). This CDR3 has 15 amino acids. Germline CDR1 reads SGHAT; CDR2 reads FQNNGV. V was shortened by 6 bases and J by 4 bases, with 16 bases between the two germline ends. DNA of the CDR3: TGTGCCAGCAGACAAAAGGAGCGGATTTACAATGAGCAGTTCTTC. Protein product: CASRQKERIYNEQFF.

The V gene is TRBV21-1, the J gene TRBJ1-6. TRBV21-1 is termed a pseudogene. CDR3 length equals 14 residues. CDR3 sequence (DNA): TGTGCCAGCAGGCCGAGCTCCTATAATTCACCCCTCCACTTT. Its protein product is CASRPSSYNSPLHF.

V usage is TRBV19 and J usage is TRBJ1-5; TRBD1 agrees at 11 bases. Trimming at V came to 1 base and at J to 6 bases, leaving 5 bases not matched to a gene. Per the germline V gene, CDR1 is LNHDA and CDR2 is SQIVND (reference sequence). There are 16 residues in the CDR3. The CDR3 loop is CASSIVGQGARQPQHF. The CDR3 DNA sequence: TGTGCCAGTAGTATAGTTGGACAGGGGGCTCGTCAGCCCCAGCATTTT.

The chain employs TRBV15 and TRBJ1-5, with D unresolved. V was trimmed by 0 bases and J by 4 bases, leaving 10 bases between them. The germline V gene has CDR1 LNHNV and CDR2 YYDKDF (reference sequence). CDR3 size: 15 residues. The chain's CDR3 is CATSRDRGVNQPQHF. Written as DNA, the CDR3 is TGTGCCACCAGCAGAGATCGCGGAGTTAATCAGCCCCAGCATTTT.

The chain employs TRBV5-6 and TRBJ1-5, with D uncertain. The CDR3 is 14 residues long. CDR1 is SGHDT, CDR2 YYEEEE, per germline. V lost 4 bases and J lost 6, with 14 bases in between. CDR3 sequence: CASSRYRMVQPQHF. CDR3 in DNA: TGTGCCAGCAGCCGATACCGAATGGTTCAGCCCCAGCATTTT.

The V call is TRBV7-2, the J call TRBJ1-1; D gene ambiguous. Trimming took off 3 bases at V and 2 bases at J, with 10 bases between the two ends. Germline V CDR1 and CDR2: SGHTA, FQGNSA. The CDR3 totals 14 residues. CDR3 sequence reads: CASSFSQSNTEAFF. CDR3 DNA sequence: TGTGCCAGCAGCTTTAGCCAGTCTAACACTGAAGCTTTCTTT.

The V gene is TRBV13, the J gene TRBJ1-3, with 8 positions matching TRBD1. Germline-derived CDR1 and CDR2 are PRHDT and FYEKMQ (reference sequence). V gave up 5 bases and J gave up 0 bases; unmatched junction bases: 15. This CDR3 is built from 19 residues. CDR3 DNA: TGTGCCAGCAGCAGGTACATCAGGGGGCGCTTTTCCTCTGGAAACACCATATATTTT. As protein: CASSRYIRGRFSSGNTIYF.